This TCR beta chain was observed in a study of early T cells in non-severe SARS-CoV-2 infection. The CDR3 totals 14 residues. V lost 7 bases and J lost 2, with 14 bases in between. Germline assignment: CDR1 SQVTM and CDR2 ANQGSEA. MiXCR, run by TCRdb on the 5' RACE reads, gives a single entry per CDR3 protein. The table records tens of thousands of distinct CDR3 sequences, roughly an eighth of them present only once. This clonotype is classed as medium-sized. The clonotype was recovered from an adult who was a healthcare worker with PCR-confirmed SARS-CoV-2 infection or an uninfected control (not recorded which). Sequences were obtained from whole blood. This rearrangement joins TRBV29-1 to TRBJ2-2; possible D gene TRBD1, 5 bases. CDR3 DNA sequence: TGCAGCGCCTCAGGGCCAGGAAACACCGGGGAGCTGTTTTTT. Protein: CSASGPGNTGELFF.